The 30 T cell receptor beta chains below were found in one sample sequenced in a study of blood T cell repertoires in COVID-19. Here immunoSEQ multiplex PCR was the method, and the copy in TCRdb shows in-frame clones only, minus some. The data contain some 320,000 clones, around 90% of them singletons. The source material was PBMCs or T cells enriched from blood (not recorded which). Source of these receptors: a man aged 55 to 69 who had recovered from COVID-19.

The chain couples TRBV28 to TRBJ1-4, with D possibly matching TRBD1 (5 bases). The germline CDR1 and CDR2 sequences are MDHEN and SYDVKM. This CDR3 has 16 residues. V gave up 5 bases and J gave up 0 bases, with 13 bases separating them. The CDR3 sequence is CASSLRRAATNEKLFF. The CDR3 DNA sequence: TGTGCCAGCAGTCTGCGCAGGGCAGCAACTAATGAAAAACTGTTTTTT. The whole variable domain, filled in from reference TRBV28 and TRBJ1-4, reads DVKVTQSSRYLVKRTGEKVFLECVQDMDHENMFWYRQDPGLGLRLIYFSYDVKMKEKGDIPEGYSVSREKKERFSLILESASTNQTSMYLCASSLRRAATNEKLFFGSGTQLSVL.

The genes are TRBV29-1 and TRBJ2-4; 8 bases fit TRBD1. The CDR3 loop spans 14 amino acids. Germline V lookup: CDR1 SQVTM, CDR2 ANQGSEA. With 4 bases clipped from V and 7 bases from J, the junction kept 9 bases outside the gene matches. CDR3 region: CSVAWGQVANIQYF. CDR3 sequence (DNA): TGCAGCGTTGCATGGGGACAGGTGGCCAACATTCAGTACTTC.

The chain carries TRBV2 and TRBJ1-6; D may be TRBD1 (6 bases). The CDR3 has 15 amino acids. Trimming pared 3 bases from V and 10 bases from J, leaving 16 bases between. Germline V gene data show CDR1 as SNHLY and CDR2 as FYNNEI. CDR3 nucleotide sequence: TGTGCCAGCAGTGATCGGGACACCTTTTCCTCACCCCTCCACTTT. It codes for CASSDRDTFSSPLHF.

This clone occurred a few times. CDR3 sequence reads: CASSIGAGVGYEQYF. CDR3 DNA: TGTGCCAGTAGTATAGGAGCGGGAGTGGGCTACGAGCAGTACTTC. The V and J genes are TRBV19 and TRBJ2-7; 8 bases map to TRBD2. The germline gives CDR1 LNHDA, CDR2 SQIVND (reference sequence). The trim removed 1 base at V and 3 bases at J, leaving 5 bases unmatched. The CDR3 has 15 residues.

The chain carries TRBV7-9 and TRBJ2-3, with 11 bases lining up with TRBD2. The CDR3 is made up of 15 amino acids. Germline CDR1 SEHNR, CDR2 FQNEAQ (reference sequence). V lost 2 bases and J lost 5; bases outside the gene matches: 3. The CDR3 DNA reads TGTGCCAGCAGCTTAACTAGCGGGAGTGTAGATACGCAGTATTTT. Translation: CASSLTSGSVDTQYF. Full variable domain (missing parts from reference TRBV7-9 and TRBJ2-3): DTGVSQNPRHKITKRGQNVTFRCDPISEHNRLYWYRQTLGQGPEFLTYFQNEAQLEKSRLLSDRFSAERPKGSFSTLEIQRTEQGDSAMYLCASSLTSGSVDTQYFGPGTRLTVL.

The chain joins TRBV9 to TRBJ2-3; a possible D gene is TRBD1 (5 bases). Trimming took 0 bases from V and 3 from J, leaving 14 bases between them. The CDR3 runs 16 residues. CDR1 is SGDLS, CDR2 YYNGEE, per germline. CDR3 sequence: CASSVVGQSRTDTQYF. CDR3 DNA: TGTGCCAGCAGCGTAGTCGGACAATCACGGACAGATACGCAGTATTTT.

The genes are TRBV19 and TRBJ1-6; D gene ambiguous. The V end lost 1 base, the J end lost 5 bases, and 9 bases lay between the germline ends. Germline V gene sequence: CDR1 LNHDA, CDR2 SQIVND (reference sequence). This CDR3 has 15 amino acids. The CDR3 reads CASSIGGEHNSPLHF. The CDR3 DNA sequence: TGTGCCAGTAGTATAGGGGGAGAGCATAATTCACCCCTCCACTTT.

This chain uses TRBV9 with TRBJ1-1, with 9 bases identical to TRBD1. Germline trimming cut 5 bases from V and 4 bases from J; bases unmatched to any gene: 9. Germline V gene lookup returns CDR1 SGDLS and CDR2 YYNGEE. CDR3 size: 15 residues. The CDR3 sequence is CASRATGQGGTEAFF. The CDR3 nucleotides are TGTGCCAGCAGAGCTACGGGACAGGGTGGCACTGAAGCTTTCTTT.

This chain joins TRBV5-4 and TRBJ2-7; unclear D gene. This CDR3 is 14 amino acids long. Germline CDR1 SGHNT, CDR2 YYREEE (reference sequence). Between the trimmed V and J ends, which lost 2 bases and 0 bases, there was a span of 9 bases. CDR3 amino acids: CASSLAKSSYEQYF. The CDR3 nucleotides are TGTGCCAGCAGCTTAGCGAAGAGCTCCTACGAGCAGTACTTC. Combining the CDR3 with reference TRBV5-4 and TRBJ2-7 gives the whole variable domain ETGVTQSPTHLIKTRGQQVTLRCSSQSGHNTVSWYQQALGQGPQFIFQYYREEENGRGNFPPRFSGLQFPNYSSELNVNALELDDSALYLCASSLAKSSYEQYFGPGTRLTVT.

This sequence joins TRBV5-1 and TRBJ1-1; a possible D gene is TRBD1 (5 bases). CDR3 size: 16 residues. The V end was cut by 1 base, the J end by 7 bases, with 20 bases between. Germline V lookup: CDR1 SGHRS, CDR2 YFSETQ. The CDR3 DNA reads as TGCGCCAGCAGCTTGATGGGGGGAAGAGGATATAGTGAAGCTTTCTTT. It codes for CASSLMGGRGYSEAFF.

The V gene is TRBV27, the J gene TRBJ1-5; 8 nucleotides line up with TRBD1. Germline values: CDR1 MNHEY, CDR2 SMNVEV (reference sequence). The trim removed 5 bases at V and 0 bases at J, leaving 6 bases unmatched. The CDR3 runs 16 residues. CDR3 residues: CASSPWTGNSNQPQHF. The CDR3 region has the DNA TGTGCCAGCAGTCCCTGGACAGGGAATAGCAATCAGCCCCAGCATTTT.

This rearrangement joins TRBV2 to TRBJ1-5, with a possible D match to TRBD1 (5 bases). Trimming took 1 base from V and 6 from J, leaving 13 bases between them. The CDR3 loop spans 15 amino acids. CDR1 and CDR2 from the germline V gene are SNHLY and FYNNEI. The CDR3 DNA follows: TGTGCCAGCAGTGAAGTCGTGGGGCGCGGTCAGCCCCAGCATTTT. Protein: CASSEVVGRGQPQHF.

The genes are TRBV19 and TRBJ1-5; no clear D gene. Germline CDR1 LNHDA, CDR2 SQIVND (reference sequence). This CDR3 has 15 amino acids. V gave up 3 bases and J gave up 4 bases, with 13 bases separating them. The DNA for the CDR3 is TGTGCCAGTAGTATTTCGGGGAAAGGAAATCAGCCCCAGCATTTT. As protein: CASSISGKGNQPQHF.

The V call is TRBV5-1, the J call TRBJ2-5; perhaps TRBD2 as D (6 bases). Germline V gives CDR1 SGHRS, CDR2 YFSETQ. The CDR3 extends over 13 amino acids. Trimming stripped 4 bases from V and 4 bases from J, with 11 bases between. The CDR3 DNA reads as TGCGCCAGCAGCCCCGGGAGTTCAGAGACCCAGTACTTC. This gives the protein CASSPGSSETQYF.

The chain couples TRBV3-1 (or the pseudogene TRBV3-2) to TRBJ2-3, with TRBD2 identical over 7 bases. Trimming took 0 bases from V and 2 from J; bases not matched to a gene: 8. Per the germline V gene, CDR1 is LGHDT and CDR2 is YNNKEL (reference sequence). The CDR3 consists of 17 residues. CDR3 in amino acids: CASSQDRPGLTTDTQYF. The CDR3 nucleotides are TGTGCCAGCAGCCAAGATAGACCGGGACTAACCACAGATACGCAGTATTTT.

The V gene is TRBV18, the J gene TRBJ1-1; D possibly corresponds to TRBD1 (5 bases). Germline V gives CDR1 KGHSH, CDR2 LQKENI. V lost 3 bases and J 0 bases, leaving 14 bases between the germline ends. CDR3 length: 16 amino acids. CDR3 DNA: TGTGCCAGCTCACCGGGGCCAGAAGTAATGAACACTGAAGCTTTCTTT. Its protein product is CASSPGPEVMNTEAFF.

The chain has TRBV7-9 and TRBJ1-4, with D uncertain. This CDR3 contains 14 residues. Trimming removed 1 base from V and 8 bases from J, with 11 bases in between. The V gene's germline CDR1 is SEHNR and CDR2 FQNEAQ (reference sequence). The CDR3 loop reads CASSLGLGREKLFF. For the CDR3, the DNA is TGTGCCAGCAGCTTAGGGCTGGGCAGGGAAAAACTGTTTTTT.

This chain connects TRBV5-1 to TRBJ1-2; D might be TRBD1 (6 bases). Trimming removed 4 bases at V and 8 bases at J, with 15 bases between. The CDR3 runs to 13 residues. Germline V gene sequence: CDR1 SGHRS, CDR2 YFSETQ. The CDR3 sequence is CASSMEGERGYTF. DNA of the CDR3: TGCGCCAGCAGCATGGAGGGGGAGAGGGGCTACACCTTC.

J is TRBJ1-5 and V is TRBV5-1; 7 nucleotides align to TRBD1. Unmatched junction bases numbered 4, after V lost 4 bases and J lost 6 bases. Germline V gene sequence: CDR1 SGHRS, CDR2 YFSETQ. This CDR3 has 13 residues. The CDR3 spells CASSGQGGQPQHF. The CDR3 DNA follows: TGCGCCAGCAGCGGGCAGGGGGGTCAGCCCCAGCATTTT.

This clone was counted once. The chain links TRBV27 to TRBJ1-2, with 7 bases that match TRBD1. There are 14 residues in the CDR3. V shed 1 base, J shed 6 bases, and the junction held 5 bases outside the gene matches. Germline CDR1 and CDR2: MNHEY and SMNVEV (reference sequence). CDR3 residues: CASSLFAGGHGYTF. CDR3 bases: TGTGCCAGCAGTTTATTCGCAGGGGGGCATGGCTACACCTTC.

The CDR3 coding sequence is TGCGCCAGCAGCTTGTGGGGGGAGAACACCGGGGAGCTGTTTTTT. Its protein product is CASSLWGENTGELFF. The chain carries TRBV5-1 and TRBJ2-2; weak D call: TRBD2 (6 bases). The CDR3 totals 15 residues. Trimming stripped 1 base from V and 1 base from J, with 8 bases between. The germline CDR1 and CDR2 sequences are SGHRS and YFSETQ. Using reference TRBV5-1 and TRBJ2-2 for the parts outside the CDR3, the full variable domain is KAGVTQTPRYLIKTRGQQVTLSCSPISGHRSVSWYQQTPGQGLQFLFEYFSETQRNKGNFPGRFSGRQFSNSRSEMNVSTLELGDSALYLCASSLWGENTGELFFGEGSRLTVL.

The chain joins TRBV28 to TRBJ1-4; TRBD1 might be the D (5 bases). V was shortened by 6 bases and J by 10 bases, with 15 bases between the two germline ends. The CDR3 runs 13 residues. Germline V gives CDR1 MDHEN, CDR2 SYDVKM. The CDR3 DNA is TGTGCCAGCAGCAGGGAGGAGTTCGGAAAACTGTTTTTT. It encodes CASSREEFGKLFF.

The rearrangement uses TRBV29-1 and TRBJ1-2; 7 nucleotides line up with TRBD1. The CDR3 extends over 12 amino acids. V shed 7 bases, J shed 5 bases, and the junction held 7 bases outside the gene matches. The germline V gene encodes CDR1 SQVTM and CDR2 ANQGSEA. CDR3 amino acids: CSARDSRYGYTF. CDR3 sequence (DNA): TGCAGCGCCCGGGACAGCAGATATGGCTACACCTTC. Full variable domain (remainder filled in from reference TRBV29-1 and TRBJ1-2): SAVISQKPSRDICQRGTSLTIQCQVDSQVTMMFWYRQQPGQSLTLIATANQGSEATYESGFVIDKFPISRPNLTFSTLTVSNMSPEDSSIYLCSARDSRYGYTFGSGTRLTVV.

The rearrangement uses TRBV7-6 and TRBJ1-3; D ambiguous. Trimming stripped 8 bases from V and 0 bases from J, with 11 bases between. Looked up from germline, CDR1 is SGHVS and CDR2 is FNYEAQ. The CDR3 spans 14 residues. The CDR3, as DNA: TGTGCCAGCCGCGCATCCATCTCTGGAAACACCATATATTTT. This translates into CASRASISGNTIYF.

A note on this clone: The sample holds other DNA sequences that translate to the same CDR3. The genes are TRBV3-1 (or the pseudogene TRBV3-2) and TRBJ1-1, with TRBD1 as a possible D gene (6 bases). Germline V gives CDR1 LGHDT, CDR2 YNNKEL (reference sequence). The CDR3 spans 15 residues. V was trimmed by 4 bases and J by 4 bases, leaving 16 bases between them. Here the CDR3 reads CASSLRTYRVTEAFF. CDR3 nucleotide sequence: TGTGCCAGCAGCCTTAGGACCTACAGGGTCACTGAAGCTTTCTTT.

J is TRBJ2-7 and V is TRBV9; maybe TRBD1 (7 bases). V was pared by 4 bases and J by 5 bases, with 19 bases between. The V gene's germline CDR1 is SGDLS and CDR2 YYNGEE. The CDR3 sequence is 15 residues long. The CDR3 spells CASSPRGAGLNEQYF. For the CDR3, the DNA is TGTGCCAGCAGCCCCAGGGGGGCGGGGCTAAACGAGCAGTACTTC.

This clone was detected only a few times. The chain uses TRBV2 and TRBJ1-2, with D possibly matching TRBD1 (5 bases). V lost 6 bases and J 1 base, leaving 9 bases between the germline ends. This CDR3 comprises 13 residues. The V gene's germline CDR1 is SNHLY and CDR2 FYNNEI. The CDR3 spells CASSRANNYGYTF. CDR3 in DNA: TGTGCCAGCAGCAGGGCGAATAACTATGGCTACACCTTC. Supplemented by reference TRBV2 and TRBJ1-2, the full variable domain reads EPEVTQTPSHQVTQMGQEVILRCVPISNHLYFYWYRQILGQKVEFLVSFYNNEISEKSEIFDDQFSVERPDGSNFTLKIRSTKLEDSAMYFCASSRANNYGYTFGSGTRLTVV.

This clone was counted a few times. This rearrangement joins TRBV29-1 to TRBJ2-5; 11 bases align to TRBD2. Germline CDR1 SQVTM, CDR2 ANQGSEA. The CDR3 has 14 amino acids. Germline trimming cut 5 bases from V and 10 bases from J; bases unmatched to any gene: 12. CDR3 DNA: TGCAGCGTTCTAGCGGGGGGCCGAGCAGCGGACCAGTACTTC. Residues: CSVLAGGRAADQYF.

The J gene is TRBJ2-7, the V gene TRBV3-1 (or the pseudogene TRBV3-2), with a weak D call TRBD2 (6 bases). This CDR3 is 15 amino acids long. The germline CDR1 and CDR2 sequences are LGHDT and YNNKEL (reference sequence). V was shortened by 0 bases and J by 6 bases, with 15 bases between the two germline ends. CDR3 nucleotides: TGTGCCAGCAGCCAAGAGGCGGGGAGAAGAGCCGAGCAGTACTTC. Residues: CASSQEAGRRAEQYF.

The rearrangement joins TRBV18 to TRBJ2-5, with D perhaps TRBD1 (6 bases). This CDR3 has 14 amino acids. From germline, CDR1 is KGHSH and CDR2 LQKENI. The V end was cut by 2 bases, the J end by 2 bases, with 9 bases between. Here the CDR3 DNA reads TGTGCCAGCTCACCATTCGACAGGCAAGAGACCCAGTACTTC. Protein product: CASSPFDRQETQYF.